The 21 T cell receptor beta chains listed next were all sequenced from one sample in a study of graft-versus-host responses after intestinal transplantation (dated by TCRdb to about 2021). The library was obtained by the immunoSEQ multiplex PCR assay. The clones in this table, taken by TCRdb from immuneACCESS, are in-frame only. Not every clone is retained; where verified, under half of the shortfall comes from an unresolved V gene, and the cause of the rest is unknown. Counted in this sample were roughly 97,000 clones; more than 80% of them appeared once. About 16% of the sample belongs to the ten largest clones. Specimen: PBMCs, collected roughly 450 days after intestinal transplant. Receptor source: a human patient who received an intestinal transplant, so some T cells may come from the graft donor.

This chain connects TRBV5-1 to TRBJ1-3, with a tentative D call TRBD1 (5 bases). CDR1 and CDR2 (germline): SGHRS, YFSETQ. The CDR3 has 9 amino acids. V lost 10 bases and J 7 bases, leaving 6 bases between the germline ends. In nucleotides, the CDR3 is TGCGCCGGGGGGAACACCATATATTTT. As protein: CAGGNTIYF.

The V gene is TRBV7-2, the J gene TRBJ2-7; 8 positions agree with TRBD2. Germline loops: CDR1 SGHTA, CDR2 FQGNSA. There are 16 residues in the CDR3. Losses at the gene ends were 3 bases for V and 3 bases for J; bases not matched to a gene: 10. Here the CDR3 reads CASSLGPFGTSYEQYF. The CDR3 DNA follows: TGTGCCAGCAGCTTGGGGCCCTTTGGGACTAGCTACGAGCAGTACTTC.

This chain connects TRBV6-1 to TRBJ1-1; D is uncertain. V was shortened by 7 bases and J by 3 bases, with 18 bases between the two germline ends. Per germline, CDR1 MNHNS and CDR2 SASEGT. The CDR3 loop spans 15 amino acids. CDR3 loop: CASTVVTYTDTEAFF. The CDR3 nucleotides are TGTGCCAGCACCGTCGTGACGTACACAGACACTGAAGCTTTCTTT.

The chain employs TRBV15 and TRBJ2-2; no clear D gene. The CDR3 spans 16 residues. CDR1 and CDR2 (germline): LNHNV, YYDKDF (reference sequence). Trimming stripped 1 base from V and 1 base from J, with 10 bases between. In DNA, the CDR3 is TGTGCCACCAGCAGAGTTGTGGCGATGAACACCGGGGAGCTGTTTTTT. It yields the protein CATSRVVAMNTGELFF.

The chain joins TRBV29-1 to TRBJ1-1; TRBD1 matches at 10 bases. V shed 7 bases and J 3 bases; nucleotides not matched to a gene: 20. Germline CDR1 is SQVTM and CDR2 is ANQGSEA. The CDR3 sequence is 18 residues long. DNA of the CDR3: TGCAGCGCCCTGGGGCCACGCCCCCGACAGGGGGCGTACACTGAAGCTTTCTTT. Translated: CSALGPRPRQGAYTEAFF.

The chain recombines TRBV9 with TRBJ2-7; D gene uncertain. V shed 3 bases and J shed 8 bases, with 18 bases lying between them. Germline assignment: CDR1 SGDLS and CDR2 YYNGEE. The CDR3 loop spans 14 amino acids. The DNA of the CDR3 is TGTGCCAGCAGCGCAGATCTGGGGTCGGACCAGCAGTACTTC. Translated: CASSADLGSDQQYF.

On this clone: At one of its ends the junction is not consistent with the germline gene, which may arise from a read error. The chain joins TRBV19 to TRBJ1-5; 7 bases fit TRBD1. The length of the CDR3 is 14 residues. CDR1 and CDR2 (germline): LNHDA, SQIVND (reference sequence). The CDR3 is CASRIGGGNQPQHF. The CDR3 DNA sequence: TGTGCCAGTAGGATAGGGGGCGGCAATCAGCCCCAGCATTTT.

The chain recombines TRBV5-6 with TRBJ2-7; 10 nucleotides align to TRBD1. V lost 4 bases, J lost 2 bases, and 6 bases stayed unmatched. The CDR3 is 15 residues long. Germline CDR1 reads SGHDT; CDR2 reads YYEEEE. The CDR3 region has the DNA TGTGCCAGCAGCCAGGCGGGACAGGGGACCTACGAGCAGTACTTC. Translated, it gives CASSQAGQGTYEQYF.

The rearrangement links TRBV5-5 to TRBJ1-5, with D maybe TRBD1 (5 bases). V lost 4 bases, J lost 5 bases, and 16 bases lay in between. This CDR3 region has 15 residues. Germline loops: CDR1 SGHKS, CDR2 YYEKEE (reference sequence). The CDR3 reads CASSPVGTLDQPQHF. CDR3 nucleotide sequence: TGTGCCAGCAGCCCAGTCGGGACCCTAGATCAGCCCCAGCATTTT.

The V call is TRBV4-1, the J call TRBJ1-1; D may be TRBD1 (5 bases). CDR3 length: 16 residues. Germline V lookup: CDR1 MGHRA, CDR2 YSYEKL. Trimming cost V 1 base and J 4 bases, with 16 bases left between them. CDR3 bases: TGCGCCAGCAGCCAAGGCTGGGGGGGACGCGGCACTGAAGCTTTCTTT. Residues: CASSQGWGGRGTEAFF.

The rearrangement uses TRBV19 and TRBJ1-6, with D tentatively TRBD1 (5 bases). This CDR3 has 16 amino acids. The germline V and J ends were trimmed by 9 bases and 0 bases, with 15 bases remaining between them. Germline values: CDR1 LNHDA, CDR2 SQIVND (reference sequence). The CDR3 is CARQPPGSSYNSPLHF. The CDR3 DNA follows: TGTGCCAGACAACCCCCAGGGAGCTCCTATAATTCACCCCTCCACTTT. Using reference TRBV19 and TRBJ1-6 for the parts outside the CDR3, the full variable domain is DGGITQSPKYLFRKEGQNVTLSCEQNLNHDAMYWYRQDPGQGLRLIYYSQIVNDFQKGDIAEGYSVSREKKESFPLTVTSAQKNPTAFYLCARQPPGSSYNSPLHFGNGTRLTVT.

This clone occurred once. This chain links TRBV11-2 with TRBJ2-2; D not certain. CDR3 length: 14 residues. Trimming shortened V by 2 bases and J by 6 bases, and 10 bases separated the two germline ends. Germline CDR1 and CDR2: SGHAT and FQNNGV. CDR3 in DNA: TGTGCCAGCAGCTTAAGTACGGGTGCCGGGGAGCTGTTTTTT. Protein: CASSLSTGAGELFF.

The chain recombines TRBV7-2 with TRBJ1-4; tentative D call: TRBD1 (5 bases). CDR1 is SGHTA, CDR2 FQGNSA, per germline. V lost 5 bases, J lost 0 bases, and 7 bases lay in between. The CDR3 sequence is 14 residues long. The CDR3 coding sequence is TGTGCCAGCAGCAGGGGACCAACTAATGAAAAACTGTTTTTT. It encodes CASSRGPTNEKLFF.

The rearrangement uses TRBV29-1 and TRBJ1-2; 7 bases agree with TRBD1. CDR1 is SQVTM and CDR2 is ANQGSEA in the germline V gene. V lost 6 bases and J lost 1; bases outside the gene matches: 8. The CDR3 sequence is 14 residues long. CDR3: CSVPGDRNNYGYTF. DNA for the CDR3: TGCAGCGTCCCGGGGGACAGAAATAACTATGGCTACACCTTC.

V and J are TRBV15 and TRBJ2-7, with D maybe TRBD1 (5 bases). CDR3 length: 16 amino acids. Trimming removed 5 bases at V and 0 bases at J, with 17 bases between. Germline CDR1 and CDR2: LNHNV and YYDKDF (reference sequence). The CDR3: CATSPPRTYVSYEQYF. The CDR3 nucleotides are TGTGCCACCAGCCCTCCAAGGACATACGTCTCCTACGAGCAGTACTTC.

The rearrangement uses TRBV2 and TRBJ2-4; D could derive from TRBD1 or TRBD2 (6 bases each). The germline gives CDR1 SNHLY, CDR2 FYNNEI. Trimming stripped 7 bases from V and 13 bases from J, with 20 bases between. The CDR3 is made up of 13 amino acids. The CDR3 reads CASTGGGPGIQYF. For the CDR3, the DNA is TGTGCCAGCACCGGAGGGGGGCCAGGCATACAGTACTTC.

V usage is TRBV29-1 and J usage is TRBJ2-7; D is unclear. CDR3 length: 13 residues. Germline V gene sequence: CDR1 SQVTM, CDR2 ANQGSEA. Deletions cut 3 bases from V and 4 bases from J, with 13 bases between. The CDR3 sequence: CSVDTGVGYEQYF. The CDR3 bases are TGCAGCGTTGACACGGGTGTCGGGTACGAGCAGTACTTC.

The chain has TRBV6-1 and TRBJ1-2, with 8 bases lining up with TRBD1. V dropped 5 bases and J dropped 4; count of bases not matched to a gene: 9. Germline CDR1 is MNHNS and CDR2 is SASEGT. CDR3 length: 15 amino acids. This CDR3 is CASSQRQGLSYGYTF. CDR3 coding DNA: TGTGCCAGCAGTCAGAGACAGGGGCTGAGCTATGGCTACACCTTC.

This clone was observed a single time. This chain uses TRBV7-3 with TRBJ1-5; D is perhaps TRBD1 (5 bases). CDR3 length: 13 amino acids. V lost 5 bases and J lost 5, with 10 bases in between. Germline V gene lookup returns CDR1 SGHTA and CDR2 FQGTGA. The CDR3 DNA follows: TGTGCCAGCAGCCGACAGCAACATCAGCCCCAGCATTTT. It encodes CASSRQQHQPQHF. Supplemented by reference TRBV7-3 and TRBJ1-5, the full variable domain reads GAGVSQTPSNKVTEKGKYVELRCDPISGHTALYWYRQSLGQGPEFLIYFQGTGAADDSGLPNDRFFAVRPEGSVSTLKIQRTERGDSAVYLCASSRQQHQPQHFGDGTRLSIL.

This clone was counted only a few times. V is TRBV19 and J is TRBJ1-6; 7 bases fit TRBD1. CDR1 LNHDA and CDR2 SQIVND come from the germline V gene (reference sequence). The CDR3 loop spans 14 amino acids. Trimming took 9 bases from V and 6 from J; bases not matched to a gene: 8. The CDR3 spells CASAATGINSPLHF. The CDR3 DNA is TGTGCCAGCGCCGCGACAGGGATTAATTCACCCCTCCACTTT.

The V gene is TRBV14, the J gene TRBJ2-5; D remains ambiguous. This CDR3 is 14 amino acids long. Trimming removed 0 bases from V and 3 bases from J, with 8 bases in between. Germline CDR1 reads SGHDN; CDR2 reads FVKESK. As DNA, the CDR3 is TGTGCCAGCAGCCAAGACCCATCCGAAGAGACCCAGTACTTC. The encoded protein is CASSQDPSEETQYF. Supplemented by reference TRBV14 and TRBJ2-5, the full variable domain reads EAGVTQFPSHSVIEKGQTVTLRCDPISGHDNLYWYRRVMGKEIKFLLHFVKESKQDESGMPNNRFLAERTGGTYSTLKVQPAELEDSGVYFCASSQDPSEETQYFGPGTRLLVL.